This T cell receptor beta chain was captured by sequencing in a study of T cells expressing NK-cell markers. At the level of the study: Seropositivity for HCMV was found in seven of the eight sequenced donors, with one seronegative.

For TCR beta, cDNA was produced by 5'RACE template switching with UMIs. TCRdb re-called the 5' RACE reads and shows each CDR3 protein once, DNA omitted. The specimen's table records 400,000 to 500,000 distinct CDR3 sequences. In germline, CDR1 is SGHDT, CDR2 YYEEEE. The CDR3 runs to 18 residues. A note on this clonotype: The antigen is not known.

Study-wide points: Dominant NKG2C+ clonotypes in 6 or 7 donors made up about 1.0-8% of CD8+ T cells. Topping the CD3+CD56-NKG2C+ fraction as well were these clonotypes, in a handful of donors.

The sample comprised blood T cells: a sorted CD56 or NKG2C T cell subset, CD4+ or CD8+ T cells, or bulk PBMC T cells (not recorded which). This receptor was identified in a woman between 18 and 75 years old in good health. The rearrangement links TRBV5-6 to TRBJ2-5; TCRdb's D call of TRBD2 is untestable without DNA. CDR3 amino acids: CASSSVPGLAGGQETQYF.